This T cell receptor beta chain derives from a study of T cell responses to AZD1222 COVID-19 vaccine. Study overall: Analyses pooled second doses at about 4 or about 12 weeks.

Overall study findings and caveats: Clonal diversity was possibly underestimated, and white British individuals and females predominated among donors.

Remarks on this clone: Its antigen is currently unknown.

The V segment lost 5 bases and the J segment 7 bases; nucleotides outside the gene matches: 7. This CDR3 spans 13 amino acids. Germline CDR1 SQVTM, CDR2 ANQGSEA. The data were produced by immunoSEQ multiplex PCR, yet TCRdb's version contains in-frame clones alone and is incomplete. Of approximately 94,000 clones detected, about 87% appear once; the ten largest clones hold about 1.8%. The sequence came from an adult in good health. The sequencing used peripheral blood, collected on day 0 of AZD1222 vaccination. J is TRBJ2-3 and V is TRBV29-1; 9 nucleotides align to TRBD2. The CDR3, as DNA: TGCAGCGTTTGCGGGAGGGCCTCATATACGCAGTATTTT. This gives the protein CSVCGRASYTQYF.